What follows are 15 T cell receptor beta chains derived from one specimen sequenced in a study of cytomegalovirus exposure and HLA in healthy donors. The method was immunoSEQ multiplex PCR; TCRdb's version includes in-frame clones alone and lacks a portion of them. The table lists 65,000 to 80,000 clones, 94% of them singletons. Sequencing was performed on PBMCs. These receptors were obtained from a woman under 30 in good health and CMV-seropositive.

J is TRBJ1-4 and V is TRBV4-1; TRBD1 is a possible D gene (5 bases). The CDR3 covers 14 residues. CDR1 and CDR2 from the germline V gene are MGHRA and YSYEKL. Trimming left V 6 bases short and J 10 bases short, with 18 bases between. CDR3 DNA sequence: TGCGCCAGCAGTACACCCCGGGAGGGGTTAAAACTGTTTTTT. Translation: CASSTPREGLKLFF.

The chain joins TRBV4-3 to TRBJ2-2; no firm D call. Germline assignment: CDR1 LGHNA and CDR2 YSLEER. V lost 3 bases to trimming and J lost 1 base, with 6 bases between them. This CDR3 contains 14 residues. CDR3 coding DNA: TGCGCCAGCAGCCACGGAGAGAACACCGGGGAGCTGTTTTTT. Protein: CASSHGENTGELFF.

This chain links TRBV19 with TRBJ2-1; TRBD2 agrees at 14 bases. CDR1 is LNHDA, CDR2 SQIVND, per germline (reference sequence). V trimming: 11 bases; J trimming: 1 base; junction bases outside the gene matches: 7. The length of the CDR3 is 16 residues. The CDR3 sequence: CAAGLAGVGSYNEQFF. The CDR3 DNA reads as TGTGCCGCGGGACTAGCGGGAGTGGGTTCCTACAATGAGCAGTTCTTC.

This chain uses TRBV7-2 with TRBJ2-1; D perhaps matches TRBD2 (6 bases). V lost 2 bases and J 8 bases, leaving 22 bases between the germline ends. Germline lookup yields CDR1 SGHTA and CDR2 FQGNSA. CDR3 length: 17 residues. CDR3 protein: CASSLRWERRGPHEQFF. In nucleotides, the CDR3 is TGTGCCAGCAGCTTAAGGTGGGAGCGGCGGGGCCCCCATGAGCAGTTCTTC. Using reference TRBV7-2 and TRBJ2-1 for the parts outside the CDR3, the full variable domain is GAGVSQSPSNKVTEKGKDVELRCDPISGHTALYWYRQSLGQGLEFLIYFQGNSAPDKSGLPSDRFSAERTGGSVSTLTIQRTQQEDSAVYLCASSLRWERRGPHEQFFGPGTRLTVL.

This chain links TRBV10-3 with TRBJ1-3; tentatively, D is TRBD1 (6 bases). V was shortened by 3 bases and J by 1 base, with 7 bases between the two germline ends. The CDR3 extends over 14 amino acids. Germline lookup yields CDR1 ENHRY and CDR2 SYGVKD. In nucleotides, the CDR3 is TGTGCCATCAGTGACAGGGGTTCTGGAAACACCATATATTTT. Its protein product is CAISDRGSGNTIYF.

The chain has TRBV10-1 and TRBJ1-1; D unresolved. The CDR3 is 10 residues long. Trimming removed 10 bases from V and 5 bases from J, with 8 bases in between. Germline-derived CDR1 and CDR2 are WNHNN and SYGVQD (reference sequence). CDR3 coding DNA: TGCGCCAATCCGAGGACTGAAGCTTTCTTT. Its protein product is CANPRTEAFF.

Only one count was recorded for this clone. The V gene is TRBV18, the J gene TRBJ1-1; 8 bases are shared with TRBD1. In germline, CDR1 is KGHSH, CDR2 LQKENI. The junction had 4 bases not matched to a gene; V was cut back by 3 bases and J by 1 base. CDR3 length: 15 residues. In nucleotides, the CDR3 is TGTGCCAGCTCACCCTGGACAGGGCCGAACACTGAAGCTTTCTTT. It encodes CASSPWTGPNTEAFF.

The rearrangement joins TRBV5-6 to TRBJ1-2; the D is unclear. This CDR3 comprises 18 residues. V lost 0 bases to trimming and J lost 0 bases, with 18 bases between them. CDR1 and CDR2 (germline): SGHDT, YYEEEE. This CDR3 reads CASSLGGPRRKANYGYTF. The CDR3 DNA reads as TGTGCCAGCAGCTTGGGTGGGCCGAGACGGAAAGCTAACTATGGCTACACCTTC. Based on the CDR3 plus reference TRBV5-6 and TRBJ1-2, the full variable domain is DAGVTQSPTHLIKTRGQQVTLRCSPKSGHDTVSWYQQALGQGPQFIFQYYEEEERQRGNFPDRFSGHQFPNYSSELNVNALLLGDSALYLCASSLGGPRRKANYGYTFGSGTRLTVV.

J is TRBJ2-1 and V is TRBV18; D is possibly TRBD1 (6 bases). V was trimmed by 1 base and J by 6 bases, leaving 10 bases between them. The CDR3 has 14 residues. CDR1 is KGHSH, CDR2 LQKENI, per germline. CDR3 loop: CASSPLLDSNEQFF. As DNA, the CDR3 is TGTGCCAGCTCACCACTTCTGGACAGCAATGAGCAGTTCTTC.

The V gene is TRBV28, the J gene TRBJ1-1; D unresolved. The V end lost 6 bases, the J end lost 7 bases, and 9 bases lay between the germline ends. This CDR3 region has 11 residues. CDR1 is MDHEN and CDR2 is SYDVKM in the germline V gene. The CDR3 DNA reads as TGTGCCAGCAGCCGGGGTCGTGAAGCTTTCTTT. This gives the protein CASSRGREAFF.

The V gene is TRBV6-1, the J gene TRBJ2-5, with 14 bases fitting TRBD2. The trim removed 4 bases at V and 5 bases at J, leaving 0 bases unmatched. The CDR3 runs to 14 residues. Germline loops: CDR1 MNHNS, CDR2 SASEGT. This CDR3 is CASSGLAGGETQYF. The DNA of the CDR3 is TGTGCCAGCAGTGGACTAGCGGGAGGGGAGACCCAGTACTTC.

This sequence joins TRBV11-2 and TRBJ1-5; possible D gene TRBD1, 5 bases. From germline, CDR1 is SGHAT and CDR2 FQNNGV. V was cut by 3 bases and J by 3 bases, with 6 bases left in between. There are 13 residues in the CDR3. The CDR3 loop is CASSLTANQPQHF. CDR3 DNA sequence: TGTGCCAGCAGCTTGACAGCCAATCAGCCCCAGCATTTT.

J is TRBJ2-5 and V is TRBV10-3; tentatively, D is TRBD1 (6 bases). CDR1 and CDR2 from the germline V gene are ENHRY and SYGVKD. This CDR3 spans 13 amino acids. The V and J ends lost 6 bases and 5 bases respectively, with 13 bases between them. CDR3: CAISLQGYETQYF. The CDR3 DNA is TGTGCCATCAGCTTACAGGGTTACGAGACCCAGTACTTC.

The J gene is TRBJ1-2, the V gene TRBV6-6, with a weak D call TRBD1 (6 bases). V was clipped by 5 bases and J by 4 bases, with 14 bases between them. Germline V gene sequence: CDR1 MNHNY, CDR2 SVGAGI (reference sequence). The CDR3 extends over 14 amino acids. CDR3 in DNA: TGTGCCAGCAGTATCAGGGGTAAAGGCTATGGCTACACCTTC. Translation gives CASSIRGKGYGYTF.

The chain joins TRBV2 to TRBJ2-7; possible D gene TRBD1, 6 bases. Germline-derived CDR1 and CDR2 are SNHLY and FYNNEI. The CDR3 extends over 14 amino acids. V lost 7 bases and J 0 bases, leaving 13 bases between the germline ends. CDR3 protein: CASMSGDNSYEQYF. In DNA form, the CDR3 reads TGTGCCAGCATGTCTGGGGACAACTCCTACGAGCAGTACTTC.